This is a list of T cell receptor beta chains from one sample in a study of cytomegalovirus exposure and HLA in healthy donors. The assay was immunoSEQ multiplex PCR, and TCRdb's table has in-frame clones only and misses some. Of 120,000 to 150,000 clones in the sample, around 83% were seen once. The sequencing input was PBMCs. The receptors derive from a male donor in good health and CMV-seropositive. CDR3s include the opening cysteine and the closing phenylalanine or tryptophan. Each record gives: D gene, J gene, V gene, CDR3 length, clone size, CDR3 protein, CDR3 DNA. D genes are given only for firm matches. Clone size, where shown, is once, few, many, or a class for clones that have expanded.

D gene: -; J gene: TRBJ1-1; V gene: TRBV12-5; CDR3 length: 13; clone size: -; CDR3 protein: CASGLGTVAEAFF; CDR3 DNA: TGTGCTAGTGGTTTGGGGACAGTAGCTGAAGCTTTCTTT
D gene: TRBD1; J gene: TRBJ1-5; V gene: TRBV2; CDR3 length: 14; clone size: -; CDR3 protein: CASSIDRVDQPQHF; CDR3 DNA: TGTGCCAGCAGTATCGACAGGGTGGACCAGCCCCAGCATTTT
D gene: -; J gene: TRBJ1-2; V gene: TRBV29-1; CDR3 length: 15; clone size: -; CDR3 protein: CSVDSGGRANYGCTF; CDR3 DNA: -
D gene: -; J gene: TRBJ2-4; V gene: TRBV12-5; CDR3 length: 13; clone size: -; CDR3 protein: CASGFSSKNIQYF; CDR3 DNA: TGTGCTAGTGGTTTCTCCTCCAAAAACATTCAGTACTTC
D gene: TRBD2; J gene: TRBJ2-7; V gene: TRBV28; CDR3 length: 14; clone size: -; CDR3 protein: CASSPGLAVYEQYF; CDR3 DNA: TGTGCCAGCAGCCCTGGACTAGCAGTCTACGAGCAGTACTTC
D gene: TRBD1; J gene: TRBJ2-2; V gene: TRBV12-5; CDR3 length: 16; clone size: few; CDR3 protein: CASGLGGTGNTGELFF; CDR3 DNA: TGTGCTAGTGGTTTGGGTGGGACAGGGAACACCGGGGAGCTGTTTTTT
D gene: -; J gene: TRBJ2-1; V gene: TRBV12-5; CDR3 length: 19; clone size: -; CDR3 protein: CASGAQGRGGLGSYNEQFF; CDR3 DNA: TGTGCTAGTGGGGCGCAGGGCAGGGGCGGTCTCGGCTCCTACAATGAGCAGTTCTTC
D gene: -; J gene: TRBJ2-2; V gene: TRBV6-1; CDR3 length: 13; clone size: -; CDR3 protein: CASSEVTVGELFF; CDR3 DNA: TGTGCCAGCAGTGAAGTAACGGTCGGGGAGCTGTTTTTT
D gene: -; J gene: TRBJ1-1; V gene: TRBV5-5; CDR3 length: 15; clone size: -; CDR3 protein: CASSLVATMNTEAFF; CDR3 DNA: TGTGCCAGCAGCTTGGTGGCAACCATGAACACTGAAGCTTTCTTT
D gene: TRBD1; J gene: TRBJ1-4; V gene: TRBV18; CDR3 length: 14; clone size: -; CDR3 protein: CASSQGQGWEKLFF; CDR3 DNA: TGTGCCAGCTCACAGGGACAGGGTTGGGAAAAACTGTTTTTT
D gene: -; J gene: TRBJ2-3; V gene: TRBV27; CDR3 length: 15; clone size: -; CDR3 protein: CASSLALRGTDTQYF; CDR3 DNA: TGTGCCAGCAGTTTAGCTCTGCGGGGAACAGATACGCAGTATTTT
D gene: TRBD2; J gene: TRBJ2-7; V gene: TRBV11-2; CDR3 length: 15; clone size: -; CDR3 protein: CASSLAGLADYEQYF; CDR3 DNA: TGTGCCAGCAGCTTAGCCGGACTAGCAGACTACGAGCAGTACTTC
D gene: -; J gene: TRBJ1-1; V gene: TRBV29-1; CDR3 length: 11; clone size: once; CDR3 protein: CSVETRTEAFF; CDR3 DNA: TGCAGCGTTGAAACCCGGACTGAAGCTTTCTTT
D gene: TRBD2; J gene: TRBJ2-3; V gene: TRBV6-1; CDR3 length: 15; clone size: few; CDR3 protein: CASRGLAASTDTQYF; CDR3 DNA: TGTGCCAGCAGGGGACTAGCGGCGAGCACAGATACGCAGTATTTT
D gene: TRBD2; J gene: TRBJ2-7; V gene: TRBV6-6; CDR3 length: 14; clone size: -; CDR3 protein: CASRLGLVNYEQYF; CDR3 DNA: TGTGCCAGCAGACTGGGACTAGTCAACTACGAGCAGTACTTC
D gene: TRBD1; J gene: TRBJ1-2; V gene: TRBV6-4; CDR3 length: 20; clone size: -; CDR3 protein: CASSDVPGQGTPEVNYGYTF; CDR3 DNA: TGTGCCAGCAGTGACGTCCCGGGACAGGGAACTCCTGAAGTTAACTATGGCTACACCTTC
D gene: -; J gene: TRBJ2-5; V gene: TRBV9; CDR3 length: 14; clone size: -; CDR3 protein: CASSAAGSQETQYF; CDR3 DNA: TGTGCCAGCAGCGCTGCCGGGAGCCAAGAGACCCAGTACTTC
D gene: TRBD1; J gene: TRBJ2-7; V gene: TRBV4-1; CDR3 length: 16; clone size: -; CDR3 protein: CASSQRDGDSSYEQYF; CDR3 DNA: TGCGCCAGCAGCCAAAGGGACGGGGACAGCTCCTACGAGCAGTACTTC
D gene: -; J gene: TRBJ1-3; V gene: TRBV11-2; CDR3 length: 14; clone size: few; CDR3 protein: CASSFGISGNTIYF; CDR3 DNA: TGTGCCAGCAGTTTCGGGATCTCTGGAAACACCATATATTTT
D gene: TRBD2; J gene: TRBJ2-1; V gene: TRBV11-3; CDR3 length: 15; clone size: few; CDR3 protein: CASSLEWTSGSEQFF; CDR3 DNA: TGTGCCAGCAGCTTAGAATGGACTAGCGGGAGTGAGCAGTTCTTC
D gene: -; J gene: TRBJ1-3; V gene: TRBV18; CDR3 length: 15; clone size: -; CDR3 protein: CASSPSDAGGNTIYF; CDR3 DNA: TGTGCCAGCTCACCAAGTGATGCAGGCGGAAACACCATATATTTT
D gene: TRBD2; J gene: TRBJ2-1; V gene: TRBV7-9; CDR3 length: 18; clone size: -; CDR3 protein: CASSFESSGRVAYNEQFF; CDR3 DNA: TGTGCCAGCAGCTTTGAGTCTAGCGGGAGAGTCGCCTACAATGAGCAGTTCTTC
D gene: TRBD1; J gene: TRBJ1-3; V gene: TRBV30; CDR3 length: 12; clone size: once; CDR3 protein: CALGQMGNTIYF; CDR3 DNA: TGTGCCTTGGGACAGATGGGAAACACCATATATTTT
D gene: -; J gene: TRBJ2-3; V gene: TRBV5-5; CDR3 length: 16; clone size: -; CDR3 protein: CASSLGAGSGTDTQYF; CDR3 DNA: TGTGCCAGCAGCTTGGGGGCAGGATCTGGCACAGATACGCAGTATTTT
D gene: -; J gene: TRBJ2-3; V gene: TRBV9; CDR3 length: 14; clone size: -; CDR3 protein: CASSVAGWTDTQYF; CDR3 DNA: TGTGCCAGCAGCGTAGCAGGGTGGACAGATACGCAGTATTTT
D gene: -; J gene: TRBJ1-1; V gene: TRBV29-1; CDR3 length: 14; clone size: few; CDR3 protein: CSVDRRDTNTEAFF; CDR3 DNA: TGCAGCGTTGATAGGAGGGATACGAACACTGAAGCTTTCTTT
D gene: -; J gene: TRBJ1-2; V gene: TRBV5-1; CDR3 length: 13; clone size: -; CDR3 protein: CASSQDRNYGYTF; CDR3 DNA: TGCGCCAGCAGCCAGGACAGAAACTATGGCTACACCTTC
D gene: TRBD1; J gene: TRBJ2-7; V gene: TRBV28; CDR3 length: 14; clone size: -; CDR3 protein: CASSLETGAYEQYF; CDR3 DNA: TGTGCCAGCAGTTTAGAGACAGGGGCCTACGAGCAGTACTTC
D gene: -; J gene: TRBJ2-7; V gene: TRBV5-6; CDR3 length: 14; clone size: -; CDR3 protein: CASSLGGDSYEQYF; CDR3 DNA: TGTGCCAGCAGCTTGGGCGGGGATTCCTACGAGCAGTACTTC
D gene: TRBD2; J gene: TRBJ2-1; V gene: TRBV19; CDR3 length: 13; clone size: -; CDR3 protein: CASAGLVYNEQFF; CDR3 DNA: TGTGCCAGTGCGGGACTAGTATACAATGAGCAGTTCTTC
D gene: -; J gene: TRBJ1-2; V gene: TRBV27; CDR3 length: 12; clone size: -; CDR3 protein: CAQDGENYGYTF; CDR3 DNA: TGTGCCCAGGACGGGGAAAACTATGGCTACACCTTC
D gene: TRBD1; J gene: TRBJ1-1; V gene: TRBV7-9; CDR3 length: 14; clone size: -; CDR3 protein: CASSLLDRGAEAFF; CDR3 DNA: TGTGCCAGCAGCTTACTGGACAGGGGTGCTGAAGCTTTCTTT
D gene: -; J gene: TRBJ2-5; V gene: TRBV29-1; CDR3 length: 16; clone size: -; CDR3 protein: CSVEMRSRMVRETQYF; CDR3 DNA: TGCAGCGTTGAAATGCGGTCCCGTATGGTTAGGGAGACCCAGTACTTC
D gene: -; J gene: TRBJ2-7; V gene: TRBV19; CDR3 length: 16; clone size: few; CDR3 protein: CASSIGGSALSYEQYF; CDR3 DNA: TGTGCCAGTAGTATAGGAGGCAGTGCCCTCTCCTACGAGCAGTACTTC
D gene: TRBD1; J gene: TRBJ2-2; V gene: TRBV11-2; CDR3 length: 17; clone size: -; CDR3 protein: CASSLRTGLTHTGELFF; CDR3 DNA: TGTGCCAGCAGCTTAAGGACAGGGTTAACGCACACCGGGGAGCTGTTTTTT
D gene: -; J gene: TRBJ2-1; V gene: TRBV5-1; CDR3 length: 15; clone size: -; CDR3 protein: CASSLSPESGNEQFF; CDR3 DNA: TGCGCCAGCAGCTTGTCCCCGGAGTCGGGCAATGAGCAGTTCTTC
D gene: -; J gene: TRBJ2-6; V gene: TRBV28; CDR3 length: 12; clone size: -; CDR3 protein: CATYSGANVLTF; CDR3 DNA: TGTGCCACCTACTCTGGGGCCAACGTCCTGACTTTC
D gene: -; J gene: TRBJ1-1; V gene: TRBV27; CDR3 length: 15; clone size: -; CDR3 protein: CASSPEGNRGTEAFF; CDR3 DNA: TGTGCCAGCAGTCCAGAGGGGAATCGGGGGACTGAAGCTTTCTTT
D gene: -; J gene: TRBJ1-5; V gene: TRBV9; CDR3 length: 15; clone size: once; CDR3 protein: CASSVDGDSNQPQHF; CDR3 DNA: TGTGCCAGCAGCGTAGACGGAGATAGCAATCAGCCCCAGCATTTT
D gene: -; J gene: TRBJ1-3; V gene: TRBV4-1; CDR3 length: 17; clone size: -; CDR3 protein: CASSQGPTGLSGNTIYF; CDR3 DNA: TGCGCCAGCAGCCAAGGACCCACAGGGTTGAGTGGAAACACCATATATTTT
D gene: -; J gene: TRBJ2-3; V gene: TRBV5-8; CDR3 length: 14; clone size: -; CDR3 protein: CASSLVAGTDTQYF; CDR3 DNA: TGTGCCAGCAGCTTGGTTGCCGGGACAGATACGCAGTATTTT